These T cell receptor beta chains were read from a single sample in a study of graft-versus-host responses after intestinal transplantation. Clones were sequenced by immunoSEQ multiplex PCR, and TCRdb holds only the in-frame ones, with some missing. Of around 92,000 clones listed, around 86% are singletons. Sequenced material: PBMCs, taken 255 days after intestinal transplant. These receptors all come from a human patient who received an intestinal transplant, so some T cells may come from the graft donor. Both conserved end residues are part of each CDR3. Fields, in order: CDR3 DNA, CDR3 protein, V gene, J gene, D gene, clone size. A D gene is named only where the DNA matches it firmly. Clone sizes are given selectively: once, few, many, or a class where the clone is expanded.

CDR3 DNA: TGTGCCAGCAGATCTAGCGGGAGGTGGCCAGATACGCAGTATTTT
CDR3 protein: CASRSSGRWPDTQYF
V gene: TRBV28
J gene: TRBJ2-3
D gene: TRBD2
clone size: -

CDR3 DNA: TGTGCCAGCAGTTCTAAGAGTCGGCTGAATGAAAAACTGTTTTTT
CDR3 protein: CASSSKSRLNEKLFF
V gene: TRBV6-1
J gene: TRBJ1-4
D gene: -
clone size: few

CDR3 DNA: TGTGCCAGCAGCGTAGGTATCGCGGGCGTGCGGGAGACCCAGTACTTC
CDR3 protein: CASSVGIAGVRETQYF
V gene: TRBV9
J gene: TRBJ2-5
D gene: -
clone size: -

CDR3 DNA: TGTGCCAGCAGCAGAACGGGGGGGAGGTACAATGAGCAGTTCTTC
CDR3 protein: CASSRTGGRYNEQFF
V gene: TRBV7-9
J gene: TRBJ2-1
D gene: TRBD2
clone size: -

CDR3 DNA: TGCGCCAGCAGCTTGGCCTTAGGGGAATATGGCTACACCTTC
CDR3 protein: CASSLALGEYGYTF
V gene: TRBV5-1
J gene: TRBJ1-2
D gene: -
clone size: -

CDR3 DNA: TGCAGCGTTGAAACCGATCCGGAGTCGGGCTACACCTTC
CDR3 protein: CSVETDPESGYTF
V gene: TRBV29-1
J gene: TRBJ1-2
D gene: -
clone size: once

CDR3 DNA: TGTGCCAGCAGTATGACAGATAGCAATCAGCCCCAGCATTTT
CDR3 protein: CASSMTDSNQPQHF
V gene: TRBV27
J gene: TRBJ1-5
D gene: -
clone size: -

CDR3 DNA: TGTGCCAGCAGCAAGGGGGCGAGGCTGAACACTGAAGCTTTCTTT
CDR3 protein: CASSKGARLNTEAFF
V gene: TRBV7-3
J gene: TRBJ1-1
D gene: TRBD1
clone size: -

CDR3 DNA: TGTGCCAGTAGTATTGCTTCCAACACTGAAGCTTTCTTT
CDR3 protein: CASSIASNTEAFF
V gene: TRBV19
J gene: TRBJ1-1
D gene: -
clone size: few

CDR3 DNA: TGTGCCAGCAGTTTATCGGTAGGGGGTGCAAATAATTCACCCCTCCACTTT
CDR3 protein: CASSLSVGGANNSPLHF
V gene: TRBV27
J gene: TRBJ1-6
D gene: -
clone size: -

CDR3 DNA: TGCGCCAGCAGCCTATACCTGGACAGCTCTGGAAACACCATATATTTT
CDR3 protein: CASSLYLDSSGNTIYF
V gene: TRBV4-1
J gene: TRBJ1-3
D gene: -
clone size: -

CDR3 DNA: TGTGCCAGCAAACAGCGGGAGGGCTCCTACGAGCAGTACTTC
CDR3 protein: CASKQREGSYEQYF
V gene: TRBV2
J gene: TRBJ2-7
D gene: TRBD2
clone size: -

CDR3 DNA: TGTGCCGGAGGGACAGGGGGCCTGTACGAGCAGTACTTC
CDR3 protein: CAGGTGGLYEQYF
V gene: TRBV27
J gene: TRBJ2-7
D gene: TRBD1
clone size: -

CDR3 DNA: TGCAGCGTTGAAGATTCGACGGCTAGCCCAGAGACCCAGTACTTC
CDR3 protein: CSVEDSTASPETQYF
V gene: TRBV29-1
J gene: TRBJ2-5
D gene: -
clone size: -

CDR3 DNA: TGTGCCAGCAGTTCTGAGGGAGTCTCTGGAAACACCATATATTTT
CDR3 protein: CASSSEGVSGNTIYF
V gene: TRBV2
J gene: TRBJ1-3
D gene: -
clone size: -

CDR3 DNA: TGCGCCAGCAGCCGGGAACTAGCGGGAGGGCCCAACGAGCAGTACTTC
CDR3 protein: CASSRELAGGPNEQYF
V gene: TRBV5-1
J gene: TRBJ2-7
D gene: TRBD2
clone size: -

CDR3 DNA: TGCGCCAGCAGCGCACGGACAGGGTCCCCCGGGGAGCTGTTTTTT
CDR3 protein: CASSARTGSPGELFF
V gene: TRBV4-1
J gene: TRBJ2-2
D gene: TRBD1
clone size: -

CDR3 DNA: TGTGCCAGCAGTTCGGACAGGGGATCACCTGGAAACACCATATATTTT
CDR3 protein: CASSSDRGSPGNTIYF
V gene: TRBV28
J gene: TRBJ1-3
D gene: TRBD1
clone size: -

CDR3 DNA: TGTGCCAGCAGTTACGGGGGGCGCAATGAAAAACTGTTTTTT
CDR3 protein: CASSYGGRNEKLFF
V gene: TRBV6-6
J gene: TRBJ1-4
D gene: -
clone size: -

CDR3 DNA: TGCGCCAGCAGCTTGGGGCAGGAGAATTCACCCCTCCACTTT
CDR3 protein: CASSLGQENSPLHF
V gene: TRBV5-1
J gene: TRBJ1-6
D gene: -
clone size: -

CDR3 DNA: TGCAGTGCCCGGACAGTTGGCTACACCTTC
CDR3 protein: CSARTVGYTF
V gene: TRBV20-1
J gene: TRBJ1-2
D gene: -
clone size: -

CDR3 DNA: TGTGCCAGCACGGTCGGGAGCGAAGCCGCCGGGGAGCTGTTTTTT
CDR3 protein: CASTVGSEAAGELFF
V gene: TRBV9
J gene: TRBJ2-2
D gene: -
clone size: -

CDR3 DNA: TGTGCCAGCTCACCAACCAGACAGGGGGCGGACTATGGCTACACCTTC
CDR3 protein: CASSPTRQGADYGYTF
V gene: TRBV18
J gene: TRBJ1-2
D gene: TRBD1
clone size: -

CDR3 DNA: TGTGCCAGCAATAGAAAGGGAGACAGGGGATGGGACCAAGAGACCCAGTACTTC
CDR3 protein: CASNRKGDRGWDQETQYF
V gene: TRBV9
J gene: TRBJ2-5
D gene: TRBD1
clone size: -

CDR3 DNA: TGTGCCAGCAGCTTGGTTACAGACTACAATGAGCAGTTCTTC
CDR3 protein: CASSLVTDYNEQFF
V gene: TRBV5-6
J gene: TRBJ2-1
D gene: -
clone size: -

CDR3 DNA: TGCGCCAGCAGCTCCGGGACAGGGGTCTACGAGCAGTACTTC
CDR3 protein: CASSSGTGVYEQYF
V gene: TRBV5-1
J gene: TRBJ2-7
D gene: TRBD1
clone size: once

CDR3 DNA: TGTGCCAGCAGCCCCCGGGACAGGGGAATGAACACTGAAGCTTTCTTT
CDR3 protein: CASSPRDRGMNTEAFF
V gene: TRBV7-6
J gene: TRBJ1-1
D gene: TRBD1
clone size: -

CDR3 DNA: TGTGCCAGCAGCTCGGCGGTCTCCTACAATGAGCAGTTCTTC
CDR3 protein: CASSSAVSYNEQFF
V gene: TRBV5-5
J gene: TRBJ2-1
D gene: -
clone size: -

CDR3 DNA: TGTGCCAGCAGCCCGTATAGAGGTTCTGGCTACACCTTC
CDR3 protein: CASSPYRGSGYTF
V gene: TRBV5-8
J gene: TRBJ1-2
D gene: -
clone size: -